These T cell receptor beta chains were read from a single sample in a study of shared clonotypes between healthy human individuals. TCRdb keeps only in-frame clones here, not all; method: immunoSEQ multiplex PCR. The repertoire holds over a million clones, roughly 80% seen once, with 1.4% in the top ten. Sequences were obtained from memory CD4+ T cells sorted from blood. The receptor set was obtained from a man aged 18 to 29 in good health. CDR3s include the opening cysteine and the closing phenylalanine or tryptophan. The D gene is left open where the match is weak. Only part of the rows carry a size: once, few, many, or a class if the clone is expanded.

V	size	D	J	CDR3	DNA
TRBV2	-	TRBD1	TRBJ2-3	CASGTDTTDTQYF	TGTGCCAGTGGGACAGACACAACAGATACGCAGTATTTT
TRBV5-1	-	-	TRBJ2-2	CASRRFTGELFF	TGCGCCAGCAGACGGTTCACCGGGGAGCTGTTTTTT
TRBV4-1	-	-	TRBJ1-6	CASSQGEGRMNSPLHF	TGCGCCAGCAGCCAAGGGGAGGGGCGGATGAATTCACCCCTCCACTTT
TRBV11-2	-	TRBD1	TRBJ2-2	CASSPTGVGTGELFF	TGTGCCAGCAGCCCGACAGGGGTAGGCACCGGGGAGCTGTTTTTT
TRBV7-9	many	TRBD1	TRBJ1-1	CASRMTGGETEAFF	TGTGCCAGCAGGATGACAGGGGGGGAGACTGAAGCTTTCTTT
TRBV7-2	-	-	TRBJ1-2	CASSLAGTYGYTF	TGTGCCAGCAGCTTAGCTGGGACCTATGGCTACACCTTC
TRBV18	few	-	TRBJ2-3	CASSPTDLSTDTQYF	TGTGCCAGCTCACCCACAGATCTAAGCACAGATACGCAGTATTTT
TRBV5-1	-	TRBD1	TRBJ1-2	CASSLAGQSLGGYTF	TGCGCCAGCAGCTTGGCGGGACAGTCTCTCGGTGGCTACACCTTC
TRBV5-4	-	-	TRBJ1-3	CASSLQEQGPQRF	TGTGCCAGCAGCTTGCAGGAACAGGGACCACAACGTTTT
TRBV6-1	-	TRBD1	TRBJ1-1	CASRDRALGTEAFF	TGTGCCAGCAGAGACAGGGCACTCGGCACTGAAGCTTTCTTT
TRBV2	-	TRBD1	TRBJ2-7	CASSPDRVGEQYF	TGTGCCAGCAGTCCTGACAGGGTGGGCGAGCAGTACTTC
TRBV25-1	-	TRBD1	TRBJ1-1	CASRATGAGMYTEAFF	TGTGCCAGCAGAGCCACAGGGGCGGGGATGTACACTGAAGCTTTCTTT
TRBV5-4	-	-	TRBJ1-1	CASSVRRGQMNTEAFF	TGTGCCAGCAGCGTGAGGAGGGGCCAAATGAACACTGAAGCTTTCTTT
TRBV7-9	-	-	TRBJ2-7	CASSQPGTQAMF	TGTGCCAGCAGCCAGCCGGGAACCCAGGCCATGTTC
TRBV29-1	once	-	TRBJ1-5	CSVGGGRGQPQHF	TGCAGCGTTGGGGGGGGACGGGGCCAGCCCCAGCATTTT
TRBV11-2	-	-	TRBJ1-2	CASSLDPRGTDGYTF	TGTGCCAGCAGCTTAGACCCCAGGGGAACGGATGGCTACACCTTC
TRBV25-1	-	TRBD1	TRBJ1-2	CASNPSWTGSYGYTF	TGTGCCAGTAACCCCTCATGGACAGGGAGCTATGGCTACACCTTC
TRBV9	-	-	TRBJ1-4	CASSVESGGIGEKLFF	TGTGCCAGCAGCGTAGAGTCGGGAGGGATAGGAGAAAAACTGTTTTTT
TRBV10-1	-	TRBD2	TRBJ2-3	CASGTSGNTDTQYF	TGCGCCAGCGGGACTAGCGGGAACACAGATACGCAGTATTTT
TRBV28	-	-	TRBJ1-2	CASSRSGPYYGYTF	TGTGCCAGCAGTCGTTCCGGACCATACTATGGCTACACCTTC
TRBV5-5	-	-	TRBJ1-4	CASSLPGNEKLFF	TGTGCCAGCAGCTTGCCTGGGAATGAAAAACTGTTTTTT
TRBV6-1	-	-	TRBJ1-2	CASSEVLAYGYTF	TGTGCCAGCAGTGAAGTGCTAGCCTATGGCTACACCTTC
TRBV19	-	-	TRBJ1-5	CASSMVRGSNQPQHF	TGTGCCAGTAGTATGGTTAGGGGTAGCAATCAGCCCCAGCATTTT
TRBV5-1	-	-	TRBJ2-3	CASSETAGRFTDTQYF	TGCGCCAGCAGCGAGACGGCCGGACGATTCACAGATACGCAGTATTTT
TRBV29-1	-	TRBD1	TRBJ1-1	CSVAPGTENTEAFF	TGCAGCGTTGCCCCCGGGACAGAGAACACTGAAGCTTTCTTT
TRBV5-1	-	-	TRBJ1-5	CASSLSNNQPQHF	TGCGCCAGCAGCTTGAGTAACAATCAGCCCCAGCATTTT
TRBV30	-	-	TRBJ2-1	CAWKAAGSYNEQFF	TGTGCCTGGAAGGCGGCAGGATCCTACAATGAGCAGTTCTTC
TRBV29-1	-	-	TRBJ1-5	CSVSSQGNNQPQHF	TGCAGCGTTTCTTCCCAAGGGAACAATCAGCCCCAGCATTTT
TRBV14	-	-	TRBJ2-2	CASSQAISTGELFF	TGTGCCAGCAGCCAAGCCATTAGCACCGGGGAGCTGTTTTTT
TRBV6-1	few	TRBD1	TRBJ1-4	CASGTDLNEKLFF	TGTGCCAGCGGGACAGATCTTAATGAAAAACTGTTTTTT
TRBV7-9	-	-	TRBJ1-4	CASSLAGLDTEKLFF	TGTGCCAGCAGCTTAGCGGGTTTGGACACTGAAAAACTGTTTTTT
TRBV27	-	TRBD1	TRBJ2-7	CASSHRGKTGLSYEQYF	TGTGCCAGCAGTCATCGGGGTAAGACAGGGCTTTCTTACGAGCAGTACTTC
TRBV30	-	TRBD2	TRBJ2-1	CAWNLAGYGEQFF	TGTGCCTGGAACCTAGCGGGATATGGTGAGCAGTTCTTC
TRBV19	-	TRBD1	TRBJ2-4	CASSLRQGYQHF	TGTGCCAGTAGCTTAAGACAGGGGTATCAGCACTTC
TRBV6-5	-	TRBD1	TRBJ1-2	CASRRDSFSYGYTF	TGTGCCAGCAGGAGGGACAGCTTCTCCTATGGCTACACCTTC
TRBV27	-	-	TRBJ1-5	CASSFQNQPQHF	TGTGCCAGCAGTTTCCAGAATCAGCCCCAGCATTTT
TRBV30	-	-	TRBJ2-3	CAWSVLTDTQYF	TGTGCCTGGAGTGTACTGACAGATACGCAGTATTTT
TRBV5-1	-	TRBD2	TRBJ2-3	CASSLGGLAGTRDTQYF	TGCGCCAGCAGCTTGGGCGGACTAGCGGGGACAAGAGATACGCAGTATTTT
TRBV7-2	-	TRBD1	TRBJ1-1	CASSLNRGDFAAFF	TGTGCCAGCAGCTTAAACAGGGGTGATTTCGCAGCTTTCTTT
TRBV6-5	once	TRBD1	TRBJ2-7	CASSKENRGRNEQYF	TGTGCCAGCAGCAAAGAAAACAGGGGGAGGAACGAGCAGTACTTC
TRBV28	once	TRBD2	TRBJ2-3	CASSSLAGKSTDTQYF	TGTGCCAGCAGTTCCCTAGCGGGAAAAAGCACAGATACGCAGTATTTT
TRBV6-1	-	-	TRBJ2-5	CASSEAAGAGWETQYF	TGTGCCAGCAGTGAAGCGGCTGGGGCGGGATGGGAGACCCAGTACTTC
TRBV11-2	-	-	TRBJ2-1	CASNKGHSYNEQFF	TGTGCCAGCAACAAGGGGCACTCCTACAATGAGCAGTTCTTC
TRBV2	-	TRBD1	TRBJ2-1	CASSRDRGYNEQFF	TGTGCCAGCAGCCGGGACAGGGGGTACAATGAGCAGTTCTTC
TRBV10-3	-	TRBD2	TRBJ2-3	CAISASGRVSKSDTQYF	TGTGCCATCAGTGCTAGCGGGAGGGTTTCTAAATCAGATACGCAGTATTTT
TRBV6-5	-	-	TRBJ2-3	CASSYHGSSTDTQYF	TGTGCCAGCAGTTACCACGGATCAAGCACAGATACGCAGTATTTT
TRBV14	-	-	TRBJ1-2	CASSLGSWGYTF	TGTGCCAGCAGCCTCGGAAGCTGGGGCTACACCTTC
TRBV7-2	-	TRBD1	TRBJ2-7	CASSLSFGTGSYEQYF	TGTGCCAGCAGCTTATCTTTCGGGACAGGGTCCTACGAGCAGTACTTC
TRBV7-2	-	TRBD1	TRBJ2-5	CASSSGQARGETQYF	TGTGCCAGCAGCTCCGGACAGGCTAGAGGAGAGACCCAGTACTTC
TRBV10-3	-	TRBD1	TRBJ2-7	CAISRRQGELGEQYF	TGTGCCATCTCTAGGCGACAGGGGGAGTTGGGCGAGCAGTACTTC
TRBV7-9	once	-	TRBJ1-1	CASSLEREYTEAFF	TGTGCCAGCAGCTTAGAACGGGAATACACTGAAGCTTTCTTT
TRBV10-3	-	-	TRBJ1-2	CAIRGSDYGYTF	TGTGCCATCAGGGGAAGCGACTATGGCTACACCTTC
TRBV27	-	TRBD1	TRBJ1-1	CASSSQDRGRNTEAFF	TGTGCCAGCAGTTCACAGGACAGGGGGCGCAACACTGAAGCTTTCTTT
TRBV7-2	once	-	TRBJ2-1	CASSLGWGSYNEQFF	TGTGCCAGCAGCTTAGGGTGGGGCTCCTACAATGAGCAGTTCTTC
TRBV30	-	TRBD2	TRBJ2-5	CACSGGLQETQYF	TGTGCCTGTAGCGGGGGACTCCAAGAGACCCAGTACTTC
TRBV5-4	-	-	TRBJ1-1	CASSFGLKTEAFF	TGTGCCAGCAGCTTTGGACTTAAGACTGAAGCTTTCTTT
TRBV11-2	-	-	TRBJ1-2	CASSPMAGNYGYTF	TGTGCCAGCAGTCCCATGGCGGGTAACTATGGCTACACCTTC
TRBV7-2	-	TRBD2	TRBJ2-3	CASSPRTSVTGTDTQYF	TGTGCCAGCAGCCCACGGACTAGCGTTACGGGCACAGATACGCAGTATTTT
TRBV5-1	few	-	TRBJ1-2	CASSLEKGQSYGYTF	TGCGCCAGCAGCTTGGAGAAGGGCCAGAGCTATGGCTACACCTTC